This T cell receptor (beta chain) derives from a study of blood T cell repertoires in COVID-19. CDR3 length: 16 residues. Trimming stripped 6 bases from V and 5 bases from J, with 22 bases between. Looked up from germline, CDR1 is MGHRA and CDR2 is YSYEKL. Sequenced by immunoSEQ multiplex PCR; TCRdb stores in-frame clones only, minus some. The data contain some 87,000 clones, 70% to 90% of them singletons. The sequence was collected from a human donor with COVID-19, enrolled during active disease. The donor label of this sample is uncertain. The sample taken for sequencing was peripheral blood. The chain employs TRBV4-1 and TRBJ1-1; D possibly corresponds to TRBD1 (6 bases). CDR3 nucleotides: TGCGCCAGCAGGAGCATGATGCGGGGGCGGCGGACTGAAGCTTTCTTT. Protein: CASRSMMRGRRTEAFF.